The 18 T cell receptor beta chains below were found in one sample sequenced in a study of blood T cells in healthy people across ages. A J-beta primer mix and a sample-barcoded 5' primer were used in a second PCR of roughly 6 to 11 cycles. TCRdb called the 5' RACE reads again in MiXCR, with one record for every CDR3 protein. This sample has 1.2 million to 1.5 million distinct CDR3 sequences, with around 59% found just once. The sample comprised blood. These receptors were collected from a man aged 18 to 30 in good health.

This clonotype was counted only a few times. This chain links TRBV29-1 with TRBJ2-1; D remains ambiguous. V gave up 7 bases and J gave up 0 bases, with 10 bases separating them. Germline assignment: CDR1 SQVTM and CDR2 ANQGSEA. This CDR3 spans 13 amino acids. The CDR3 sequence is CSGRPSSYNEQFF. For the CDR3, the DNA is TGCAGCGGAAGGCCGAGCTCCTACAATGAGCAGTTCTTC.

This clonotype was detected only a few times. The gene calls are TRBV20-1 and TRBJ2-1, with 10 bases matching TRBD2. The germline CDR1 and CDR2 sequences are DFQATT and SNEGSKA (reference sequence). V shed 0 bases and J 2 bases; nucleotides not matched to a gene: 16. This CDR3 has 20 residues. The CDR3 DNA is TGCAGTGCTAGAGATAGAGAACTAGCGGGACCCGCTTTGACCTACAATGAGCAGTTCTTC. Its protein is CSARDRELAGPALTYNEQFF.

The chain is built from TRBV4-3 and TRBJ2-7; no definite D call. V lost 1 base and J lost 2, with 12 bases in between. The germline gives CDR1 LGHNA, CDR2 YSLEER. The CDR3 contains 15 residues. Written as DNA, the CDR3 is TGCGCCAGCAGCCAAGGTCGGCACAGTCCCTACGAGCAGTACTTC. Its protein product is CASSQGRHSPYEQYF.

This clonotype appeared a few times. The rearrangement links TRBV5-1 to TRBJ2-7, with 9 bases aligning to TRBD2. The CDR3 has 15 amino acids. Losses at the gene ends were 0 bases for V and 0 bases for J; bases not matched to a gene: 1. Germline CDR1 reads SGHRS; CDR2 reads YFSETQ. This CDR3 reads CASSLGLAASYEQYF. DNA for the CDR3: TGCGCCAGCAGCTTGGGACTAGCGGCCTCCTACGAGCAGTACTTC.

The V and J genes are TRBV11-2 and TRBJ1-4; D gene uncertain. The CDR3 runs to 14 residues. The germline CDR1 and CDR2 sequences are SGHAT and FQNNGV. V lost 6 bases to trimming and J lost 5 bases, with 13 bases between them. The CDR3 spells CASRSGPKNEKLFF. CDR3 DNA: TGTGCCAGCAGGTCAGGACCGAAAAATGAAAAACTGTTTTTT. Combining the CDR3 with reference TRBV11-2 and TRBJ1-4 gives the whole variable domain EAGVAQSPRYKIIEKRQSVAFWCNPISGHATLYWYQQILGQGPKLLIQFQNNGVVDDSQLPKDRFSAERLKGVDSTLKIQPAKLEDSAVYLCASRSGPKNEKLFFGSGTQLSVL.

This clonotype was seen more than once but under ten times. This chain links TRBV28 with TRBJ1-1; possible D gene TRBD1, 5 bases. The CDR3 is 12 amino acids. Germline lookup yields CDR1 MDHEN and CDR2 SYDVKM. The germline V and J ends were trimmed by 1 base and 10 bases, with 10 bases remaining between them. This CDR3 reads CASSLFSGGAFF. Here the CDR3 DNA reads TGTGCCAGCAGTTTATTTTCGGGGGGAGCTTTCTTT. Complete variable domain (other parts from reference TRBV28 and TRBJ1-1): DVKVTQSSRYLVKRTGEKVFLECVQDMDHENMFWYRQDPGLGLRLIYFSYDVKMKEKGDIPEGYSVSREKKERFSLILESASTNQTSMYLCASSLFSGGAFFGQGTRLTVV.

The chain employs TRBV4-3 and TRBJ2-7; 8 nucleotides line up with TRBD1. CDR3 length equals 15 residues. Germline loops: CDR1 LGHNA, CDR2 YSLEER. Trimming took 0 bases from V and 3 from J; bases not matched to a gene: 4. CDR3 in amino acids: CASSQERTGGYEQYF. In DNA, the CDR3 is TGCGCCAGCAGCCAAGAACGAACAGGGGGCTACGAGCAGTACTTC.

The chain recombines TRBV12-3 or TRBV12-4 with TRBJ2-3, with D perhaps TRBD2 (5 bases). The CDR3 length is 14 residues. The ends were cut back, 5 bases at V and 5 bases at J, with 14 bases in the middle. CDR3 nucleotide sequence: TGTGCCAGCAGTCCTGCTAGGGCGGGAGATACGCAGTATTTT. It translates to CASSPARAGDTQYF.

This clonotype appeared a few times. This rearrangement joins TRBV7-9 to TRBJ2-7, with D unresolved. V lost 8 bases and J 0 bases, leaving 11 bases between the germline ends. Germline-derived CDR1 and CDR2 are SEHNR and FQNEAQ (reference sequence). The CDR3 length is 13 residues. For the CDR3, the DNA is TGTGCCAGCGCCCGCCCGGACTCCTACGAGCAGTACTTC. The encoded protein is CASARPDSYEQYF. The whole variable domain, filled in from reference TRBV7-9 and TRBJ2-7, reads DTGVSQNPRHKITKRGQNVTFRCDPISEHNRLYWYRQTLGQGPEFLTYFQNEAQLEKSRLLSDRFSAERPKGSFSTLEIQRTEQGDSAMYLCASARPDSYEQYFGPGTRLTVT.

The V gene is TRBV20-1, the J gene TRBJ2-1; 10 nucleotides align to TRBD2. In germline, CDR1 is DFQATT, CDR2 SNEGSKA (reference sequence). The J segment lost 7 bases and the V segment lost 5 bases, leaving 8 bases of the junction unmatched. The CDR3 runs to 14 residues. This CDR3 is CSAGKRGGVNEQFF. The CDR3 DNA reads TGCAGTGCTGGAAAGCGGGGGGGCGTTAATGAGCAGTTCTTC.

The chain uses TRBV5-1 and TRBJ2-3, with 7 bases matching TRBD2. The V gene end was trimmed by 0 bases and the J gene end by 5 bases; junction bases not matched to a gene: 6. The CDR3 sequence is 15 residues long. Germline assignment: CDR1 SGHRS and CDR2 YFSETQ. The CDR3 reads CASSLAVAGVDTQYF. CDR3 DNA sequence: TGCGCCAGCAGCTTGGCCGTGGCGGGAGTAGATACGCAGTATTTT.

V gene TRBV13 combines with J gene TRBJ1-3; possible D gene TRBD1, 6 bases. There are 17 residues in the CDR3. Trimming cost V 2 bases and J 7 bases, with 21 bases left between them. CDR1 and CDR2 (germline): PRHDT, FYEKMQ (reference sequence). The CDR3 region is CASSLIEQGRRGNTIYF. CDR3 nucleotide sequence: TGTGCCAGCAGCTTAATCGAGCAGGGGAGAAGGGGGAACACCATATATTTT.

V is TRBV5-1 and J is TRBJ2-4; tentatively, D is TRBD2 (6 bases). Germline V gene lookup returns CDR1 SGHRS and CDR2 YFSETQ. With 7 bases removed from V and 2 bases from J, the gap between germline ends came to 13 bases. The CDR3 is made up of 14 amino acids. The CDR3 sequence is CASAPGGTKNIQYF. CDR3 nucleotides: TGCGCCAGCGCGCCTGGGGGGACCAAAAACATTCAGTACTTC.

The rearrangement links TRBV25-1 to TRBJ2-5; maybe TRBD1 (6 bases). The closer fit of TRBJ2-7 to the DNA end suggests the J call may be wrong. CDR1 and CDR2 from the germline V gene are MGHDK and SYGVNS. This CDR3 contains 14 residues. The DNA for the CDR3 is TGTGCCAGCAGTGCTCGGACAGTAGTGGACGAGCAGTACTTC. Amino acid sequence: CASSARTVVDEQYF.

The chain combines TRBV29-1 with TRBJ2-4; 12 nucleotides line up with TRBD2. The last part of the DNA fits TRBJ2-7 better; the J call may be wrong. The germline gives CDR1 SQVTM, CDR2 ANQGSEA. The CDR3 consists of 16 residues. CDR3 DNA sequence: TGCAGCGTTGATGGGACTAGCGGGTCCCAAGGGTACGAGCAGTACTTC. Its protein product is CSVDGTSGSQGYEQYF.

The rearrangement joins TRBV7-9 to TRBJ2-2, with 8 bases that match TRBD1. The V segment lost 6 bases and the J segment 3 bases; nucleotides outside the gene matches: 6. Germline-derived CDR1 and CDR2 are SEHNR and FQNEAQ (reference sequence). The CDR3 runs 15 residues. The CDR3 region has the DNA TGTGCCAGCAGTCTGACAGGGGTGCACACCGGGGAGCTGTTTTTT. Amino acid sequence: CASSLTGVHTGELFF. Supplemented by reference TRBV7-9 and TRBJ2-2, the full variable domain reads DTGVSQNPRHKITKRGQNVTFRCDPISEHNRLYWYRQTLGQGPEFLTYFQNEAQLEKSRLLSDRFSAERPKGSFSTLEIQRTEQGDSAMYLCASSLTGVHTGELFFGEGSRLTVL.

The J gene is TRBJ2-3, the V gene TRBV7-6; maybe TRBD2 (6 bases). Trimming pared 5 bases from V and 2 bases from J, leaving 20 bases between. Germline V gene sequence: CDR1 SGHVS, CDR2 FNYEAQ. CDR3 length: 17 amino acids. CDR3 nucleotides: TGTGCCAGCAGCGCTAGGGACGGAGGGCTCCTCACAGATACGCAGTATTTT. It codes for CASSARDGGLLTDTQYF.

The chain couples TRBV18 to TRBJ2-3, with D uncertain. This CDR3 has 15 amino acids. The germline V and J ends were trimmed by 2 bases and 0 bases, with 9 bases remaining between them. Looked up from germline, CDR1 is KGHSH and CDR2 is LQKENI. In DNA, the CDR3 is TGTGCCAGCTCACCAATAAACCCGAGCACAGATACGCAGTATTTT. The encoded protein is CASSPINPSTDTQYF.